This TCR beta chain was retrieved from a study of blood T cell repertoires in COVID-19. This table comes from immunoSEQ multiplex PCR, and its TCRdb copy is limited to in-frame clones, with some not included. The sample gives around 97,000 clones, over 85% of which show up once; 17% is in the top ten. Germline assignment: CDR1 MGHRA and CDR2 YSYEKL. There are 16 residues in the CDR3. After removal of 2 bases from V and 5 bases from J, the junction contained 11 bases not matched to a gene. The V and J genes are TRBV4-1 and TRBJ2-7; 8 bases map to TRBD1. The source of this sequence is a woman aged 80 or older in a cohort sampled during active COVID-19. The sample was peripheral blood. CDR3 residues: CASSQPTGGRSNEQYF. DNA for the CDR3: TGCGCCAGCAGCCAACCCACAGGGGGGCGTTCCAACGAGCAGTACTTC.